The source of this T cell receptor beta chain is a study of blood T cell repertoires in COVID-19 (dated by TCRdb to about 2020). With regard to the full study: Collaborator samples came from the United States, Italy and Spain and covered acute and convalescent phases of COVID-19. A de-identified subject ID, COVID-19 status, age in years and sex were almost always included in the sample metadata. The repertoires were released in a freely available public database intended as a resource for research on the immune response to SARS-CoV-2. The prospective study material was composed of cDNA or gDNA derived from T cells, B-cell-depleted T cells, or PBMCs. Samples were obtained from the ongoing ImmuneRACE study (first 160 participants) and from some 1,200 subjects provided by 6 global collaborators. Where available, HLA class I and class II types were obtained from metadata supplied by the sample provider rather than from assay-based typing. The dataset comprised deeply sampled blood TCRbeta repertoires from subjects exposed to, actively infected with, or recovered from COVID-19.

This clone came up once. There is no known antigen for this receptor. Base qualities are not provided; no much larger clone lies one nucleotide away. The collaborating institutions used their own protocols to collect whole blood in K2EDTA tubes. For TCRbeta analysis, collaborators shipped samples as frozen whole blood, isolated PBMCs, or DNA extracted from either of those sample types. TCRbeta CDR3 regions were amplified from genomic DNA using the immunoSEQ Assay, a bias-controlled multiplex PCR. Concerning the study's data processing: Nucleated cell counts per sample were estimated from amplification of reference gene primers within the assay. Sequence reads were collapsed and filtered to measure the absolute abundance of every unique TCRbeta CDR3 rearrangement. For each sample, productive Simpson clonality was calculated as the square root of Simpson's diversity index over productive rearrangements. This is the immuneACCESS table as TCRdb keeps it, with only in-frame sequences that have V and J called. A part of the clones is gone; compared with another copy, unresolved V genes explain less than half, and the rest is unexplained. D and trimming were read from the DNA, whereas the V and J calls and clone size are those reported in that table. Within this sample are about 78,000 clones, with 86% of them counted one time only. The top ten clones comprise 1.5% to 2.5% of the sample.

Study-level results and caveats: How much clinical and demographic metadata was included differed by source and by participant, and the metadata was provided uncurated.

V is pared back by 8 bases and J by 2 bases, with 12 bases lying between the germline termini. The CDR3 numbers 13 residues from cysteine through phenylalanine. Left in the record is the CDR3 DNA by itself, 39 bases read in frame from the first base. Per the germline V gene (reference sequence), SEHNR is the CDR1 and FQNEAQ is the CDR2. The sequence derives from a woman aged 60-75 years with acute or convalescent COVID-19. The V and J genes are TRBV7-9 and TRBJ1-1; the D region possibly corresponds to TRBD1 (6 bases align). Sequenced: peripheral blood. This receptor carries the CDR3 CASDTGLNTEAFF. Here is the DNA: TGTGCCAGCGACACAGGGTTAAACACTGAAGCTTTCTTT.